These 16 T cell receptor beta chains originate from one sample sequenced in a study of post-analysis software for immune sequencing data. Overall study results and limits: Among five TRBV segments more frequent in patients than controls were TRBV5-6, TRBV5-1 and TRBV20-1.

No antigen is known for these receptors. Prepared libraries of TCR beta cDNA carried unique molecular identifiers. Each CDR3 protein gets one entry after TCRdb re-called the PCR reads with MiXCR. The sample contains 700,000 to 800,000 distinct CDR3 sequences, 25% to 30% of which appear only once. The material sequenced was blood. The receptors were sampled from a girl between 10 and 17 years old with multiple sclerosis.

The V and J genes are TRBV4-1 and TRBJ1-1; 10 nucleotides line up with TRBD1. This CDR3 region has 15 residues. CDR1 MGHRA and CDR2 YSYEKL come from the germline V gene. V shed 3 bases and J 7 bases; nucleotides not matched to a gene: 8. The CDR3 reads CASSQVDRGRIEAFF. CDR3 nucleotide sequence: TGCGCCAGCAGCCAGGTCGACAGGGGGCGAATTGAAGCTTTCTTT.

The chain is built from TRBV7-9 and TRBJ1-1, with a tentative D call TRBD1 (5 bases). The germline V and J ends were trimmed by 8 bases and 4 bases, with 17 bases remaining between them. CDR3 length: 14 amino acids. CDR1 SEHNR and CDR2 FQNEAQ come from the germline V gene (reference sequence). This CDR3 is CASLRIERGTEAFF. CDR3 in DNA: TGTGCCAGCCTCAGGATCGAGAGGGGCACTGAAGCTTTCTTT. Full variable domain (remainder filled in from reference TRBV7-9 and TRBJ1-1): DTGVSQNPRHKITKRGQNVTFRCDPISEHNRLYWYRQTLGQGPEFLTYFQNEAQLEKSRLLSDRFSAERPKGSFSTLEIQRTEQGDSAMYLCASLRIERGTEAFFGQGTRLTVV.

The sample holds a few counts of this clonotype. V and J are TRBV5-1 and TRBJ2-7, with 10 bases fitting TRBD2. The CDR3 totals 15 residues. The J segment lost 4 bases and the V segment lost 4 bases, leaving 8 bases of the junction unmatched. Per germline, CDR1 SGHRS and CDR2 YFSETQ. CDR3 coding DNA: TGCGCCAGCAGCCTAGCGGGAGTAGCCCCGTACGAGCAGTACTTC. It yields the protein CASSLAGVAPYEQYF.

This clonotype was seen many times. The V gene is TRBV20-1, the J gene TRBJ2-1; D may correspond to TRBD1 or TRBD2 (6 bases each). V gave up 3 bases and J gave up 10 bases, with 13 bases separating them. The CDR3 runs to 12 residues. Germline values: CDR1 DFQATT, CDR2 SNEGSKA (reference sequence). The CDR3 DNA follows: TGCAGTGCTAGCGGAGGGGGGATGGAGCAGTTCTTC. It encodes CSASGGGMEQFF.

There are a few counts of this clonotype. The rearrangement uses TRBV7-2 and TRBJ2-5; perhaps TRBD1 as D (5 bases). Trimming stripped 1 base from V and 5 bases from J, with 14 bases between. The V gene's germline CDR1 is SGHTA and CDR2 FQGNSA. The CDR3 sequence is 15 residues long. The CDR3 region has the DNA TGTGCCAGCAGCTTAGGCTCAGGGAACGTGGAGACCCAGTACTTC. Translating it yields CASSLGSGNVETQYF.

The V gene is TRBV6-2 or TRBV6-3, the J gene TRBJ2-1, with D perhaps TRBD2 (7 bases). The CDR3 extends over 12 amino acids. V dropped 6 bases and J dropped 7 bases, with 10 bases sitting between them. Per the germline V gene, CDR1 is MNHEY and CDR2 is SVGEGT. CDR3 DNA sequence: TGTGCCAGCAGAAAGGGGGGGAATGAGCAGTTCTTC. As protein: CASRKGGNEQFF.

This clonotype was found a few times. The chain carries TRBV28 and TRBJ2-5; D may be TRBD1 (6 bases). The ends were cut back, 5 bases at V and 9 bases at J, with 10 bases in the middle. The CDR3 contains 11 residues. CDR1 and CDR2 from the germline V gene are MDHEN and SYDVKM. The CDR3: CASSPPGAQYF. In nucleotides, the CDR3 is TGTGCCAGCAGTCCCCCAGGGGCCCAGTACTTC.

The chain recombines TRBV7-9 with TRBJ2-2, with 10 bases matching TRBD1. This CDR3 comprises 17 residues. Germline V lookup: CDR1 SEHNR, CDR2 FQNEAQ (reference sequence). The V segment lost 5 bases and the J segment 1 base; nucleotides outside the gene matches: 7. CDR3 coding DNA: TGTGCCAGCAGCCTAAGACAGGGGGCTAGGAACACCGGGGAGCTGTTTTTT. The encoded protein is CASSLRQGARNTGELFF.

Regarding this clonotype: This sequence may be a read error, since a much larger clone differs from it by one base. This sequence joins TRBV29-1 and TRBJ2-5; D remains ambiguous. The CDR3 runs to 12 residues. Germline V gene data show CDR1 as SQVTM and CDR2 as ANQGSEA. Trimming left V 0 bases short and J 11 bases short, with 13 bases between. CDR3 sequence: CSVEDRFYVQYF. In DNA form, the CDR3 reads TGCAGCGTTGAAGACAGATTCTACGTGCAGTACTTC.

In its sample, this clonotype was seen many times. This rearrangement joins TRBV5-1 to TRBJ2-1, with a possible D match to TRBD1 (5 bases). Germline values: CDR1 SGHRS, CDR2 YFSETQ. The CDR3 covers 13 residues. Between the trimmed V and J ends, which lost 3 bases and 2 bases, there was a span of 6 bases. CDR3 amino acids: CASSSDTYNEQFF. DNA for the CDR3: TGCGCCAGCAGCTCGGACACCTACAATGAGCAGTTCTTC.

The genes are TRBV20-1 and TRBJ1-6, with D maybe TRBD1 (5 bases). The germline V gene has CDR1 DFQATT and CDR2 SNEGSKA (reference sequence). The CDR3 is made up of 14 amino acids. Trimming left V 2 bases short and J 7 bases short, with 12 bases between. The CDR3 region has the DNA TGCAGTGCTAGACCCAGGGTTCGCAATTCACCCCTCCACTTT. Protein sequence: CSARPRVRNSPLHF.

This clonotype appeared a few times. The rearrangement joins TRBV6-6 to TRBJ2-5, with D possibly TRBD2 on 5 matching bases. Trimming stripped 4 bases from V and 0 bases from J, with 18 bases between. CDR3 size: 17 residues. Germline V gives CDR1 MNHNY, CDR2 SVGAGI (reference sequence). In DNA form, the CDR3 reads TGTGCCAGCAGTTCCCCAGGACTCCCCGTGTACCAAGAGACCCAGTACTTC. Its protein is CASSSPGLPVYQETQYF.

This clonotype was observed a handful of times. The chain has TRBV27 and TRBJ2-5, with TRBD1 matching 8 bases. Unmatched junction bases numbered 15, after V lost 5 bases and J lost 7 bases. Germline V gene sequence: CDR1 MNHEY, CDR2 SMNVEV (reference sequence). The CDR3 runs 16 residues. This CDR3 is CASSTYTDRGRRTQYF. The CDR3 bases are TGTGCCAGCAGTACATACACCGACAGGGGCCGCAGGACCCAGTACTTC.

Only a few counts were recorded for this clonotype. V and J are TRBV3-1 and TRBJ1-6, with TRBD1 matching 7 bases. The CDR3 consists of 15 residues. The germline CDR1 and CDR2 sequences are LGHDT and YNNKEL (reference sequence). Trimming at V came to 4 bases and at J to 7 bases, leaving 7 bases not matched to a gene. CDR3 region: CASSLHRGKNSPLHF. Written as DNA, the CDR3 is TGTGCCAGCAGCCTTCACAGGGGTAAGAATTCACCCCTCCACTTT.

The chain employs TRBV13 and TRBJ2-7; the D gene is possibly TRBD2 (6 bases). The J call may be wrong; the DNA end is better matched by TRBJ2-5. The CDR3 sequence is 14 residues long. Germline V gene lookup returns CDR1 PRHDT and CDR2 FYEKMQ (reference sequence). The CDR3 DNA reads TGTGCCAGCAGCTCGCGGGGTAGCCGGGAGACCCAGTACTTC. This encodes CASSSRGSRETQYF.

V and J are TRBV5-1 and TRBJ2-1; TRBD2 is a possible D gene (5 bases). V lost 1 base to trimming and J lost 0 bases, with 14 bases between them. From germline, CDR1 is SGHRS and CDR2 YFSETQ. This CDR3 spans 17 amino acids. CDR3: CASSLNVALSSYNEQFF. The CDR3 DNA is TGCGCCAGCAGCTTGAATGTAGCGCTCAGCTCCTACAATGAGCAGTTCTTC. The full variable domain, completed using reference TRBV5-1 and TRBJ2-1, is KAGVTQTPRYLIKTRGQQVTLSCSPISGHRSVSWYQQTPGQGLQFLFEYFSETQRNKGNFPGRFSGRQFSNSRSEMNVSTLELGDSALYLCASSLNVALSSYNEQFFGPGTRLTVL.